This T cell receptor beta chain was found in a study of blood T cell repertoires in COVID-19 (dated by TCRdb to the early 2020s). Concerning the study at large: Samples from collaborators originated in the United States, Italy and Spain and spanned both the acute and convalescent phases of COVID-19. Samples were obtained from the ongoing ImmuneRACE study (first 160 participants) and from some 1,300 subjects provided by 6 global collaborators. Deeply sampled blood TCRbeta repertoires from subjects exposed to, actively infected with, or recovered from COVID-19 were included in the dataset. A de-identified subject ID, COVID-19 status, age in years and sex were almost always included in the sample metadata. Where available, HLA class I and class II types were taken from metadata supplied by the sample provider and were not determined by assay-based typing. The prospective study material was composed of cDNA or gDNA derived from T cells, B-cell-depleted T cells, or PBMCs. The repertoires were released in a freely available public database intended as a resource for research on the immune response to SARS-CoV-2. Results the study describes overall, beyond this receptor: How much clinical and demographic metadata was included differed by source and by participant, and the metadata was provided uncurated.

The collaborating institutions used their own protocols to collect whole blood in K2EDTA tubes. For TCRbeta analysis, collaborator samples were shipped as frozen whole blood, as isolated PBMCs, or as DNA extracted from either sample type. TCRbeta CDR3 regions were amplified from genomic DNA by means of the immunoSEQ Assay, a bias-controlled multiplex PCR. Concerning the study's data processing: The number of nucleated cells in each sample was estimated from the amplification of reference gene primers within the assay. Sequence reads were collapsed and filtered to measure the absolute abundance of every unique TCRbeta CDR3 rearrangement. For each sample, productive Simpson clonality was calculated as the square root of Simpson's diversity index across productive rearrangements. Held by TCRdb, this immuneACCESS table contains in-frame sequences only and omits some clones. Under half of the omission traces to an unresolved V gene where checked; the cause of the rest is unknown. Clone size and V and J calls were adopted from that table, with D and trimming inferred from the DNA. Recorded for this sample are approximately 96,000 clones; over 90% of them occurred a single time. 1.5% to 2% of the sample lies in the top ten.

The junction shows trimming of 7 bases on V and 4 bases on J, and the gene matches do not reach 3 bases of it. Reading from cysteine to phenylalanine, the CDR3 counts 13 amino acids. Only CDR3 DNA remains: 39 bases, in frame from the first base. The germline V gene specifies MNHEY as CDR1 and SVGAGI as CDR2. Details on this clone: The clone's antigen remains unknown. Per-base quality was not reported, and no clone a single base away is much larger than it.

The specimen was peripheral blood. The chain is assembled from TRBV6-5 and TRBJ1-2, and TRBD1 matches 10 of the central bases. This clonotype originated in a man aged 55 to 70 with acute or convalescent COVID-19. The CDR3 protein: CASIGQGVYGYTF. The nucleotide sequence reads as follows: TGTGCCAGCATAGGACAGGGGGTCTATGGCTACACCTTC.